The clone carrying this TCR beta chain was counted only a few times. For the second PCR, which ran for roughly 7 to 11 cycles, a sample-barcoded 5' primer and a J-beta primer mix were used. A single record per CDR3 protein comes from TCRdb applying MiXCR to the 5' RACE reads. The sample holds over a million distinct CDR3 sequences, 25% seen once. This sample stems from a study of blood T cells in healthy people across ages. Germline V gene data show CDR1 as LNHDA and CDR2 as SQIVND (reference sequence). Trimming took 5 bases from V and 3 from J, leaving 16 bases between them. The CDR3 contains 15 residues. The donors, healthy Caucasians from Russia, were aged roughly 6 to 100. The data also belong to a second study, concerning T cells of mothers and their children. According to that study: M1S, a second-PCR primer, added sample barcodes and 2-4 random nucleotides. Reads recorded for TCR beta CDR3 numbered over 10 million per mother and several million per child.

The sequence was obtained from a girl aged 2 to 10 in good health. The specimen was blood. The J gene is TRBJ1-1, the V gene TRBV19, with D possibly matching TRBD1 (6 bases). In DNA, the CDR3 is TGTGCCAGTAGTCCACTGGGGGCGGGGGACACTGAAGCTTTCTTT. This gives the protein CASSPLGAGDTEAFF.